The clone carrying this T cell receptor beta chain appeared a few times. Extracted RNA was reverse transcribed, and the resulting cDNA served as sequencing template. The data were produced by immunoSEQ multiplex PCR, yet TCRdb's version contains in-frame clones alone and is incomplete. The sample yields roughly 65,000 clones, approximately 46% seen once. The entry originates in a study of CD8+ T cells in alopecia areata. Turning to the study itself: Oral tofacitinib (5 to 10 mg twice daily) was administered to treated patients. Tofacitinib ran 6 to 18 months, followed by 6 months off drug.

Germline lookup yields CDR1 MGHRA and CDR2 YSYEKL. V lost 1 base, J lost 8 bases, and 5 bases stayed unmatched. The CDR3 sequence is 15 residues long. Alopecia areata patients provided lesional scalp punch biopsies and peripheral blood. The V and J genes are TRBV4-1 and TRBJ2-1, with 10 bases lining up with TRBD2. The source is a human donor with alopecia areata. The sample in question was CD8+ T cells sorted from blood, obtained at week 0. The DNA for the CDR3 is TGCGCCAGCAGCCAAGTAGCGGGAGGCCGCGATGAGCAGTTCTTC. Translating it yields CASSQVAGGRDEQFF.